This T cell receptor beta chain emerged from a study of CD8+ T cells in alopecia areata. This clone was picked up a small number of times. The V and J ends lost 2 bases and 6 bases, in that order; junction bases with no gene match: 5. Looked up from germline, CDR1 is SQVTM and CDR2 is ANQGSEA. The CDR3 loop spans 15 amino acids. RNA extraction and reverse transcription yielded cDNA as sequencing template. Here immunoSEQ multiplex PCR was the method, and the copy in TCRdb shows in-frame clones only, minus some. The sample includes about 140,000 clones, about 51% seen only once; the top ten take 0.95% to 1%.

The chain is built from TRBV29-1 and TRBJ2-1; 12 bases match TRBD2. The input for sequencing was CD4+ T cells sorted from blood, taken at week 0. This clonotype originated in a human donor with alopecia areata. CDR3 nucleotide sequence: TGCAGCGTTGAACGACTAGCGGGAGCGAGCAATGAGCAGTTCTTC. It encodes CSVERLAGASNEQFF.